The sequence of this T cell receptor (beta chain) was determined in a study of PD-L1 blockade in urothelial cancer. Study overall: Patients previously received 0 to 3 chemotherapy regimens. Researchers found blood samples held a median of approximately 150,000 T cells. Study results and limitations: The study found that durable-benefit patients expanded tumor-associated blood clones more at 3 weeks.

Time point described: pretreatment peripheral blood. Patients had locally advanced or metastatic urothelial carcinoma. The V gene's germline CDR1 is LNHDA and CDR2 SQIVND (reference sequence). This CDR3 spans 15 amino acids. The V end was cut by 7 bases, the J end by 7 bases, with 17 bases between. Repertoires were generated with immunoSEQ multiplex PCR, while TCRdb's copy carries only in-frame clones and drops some. Of 50,000 or so clones listed, around 84% are singletons. On this clone itself: The antigen is unknown.

Sample: PBMCs, taken around atezolizumab (anti-PD-L1) treatment. This clonotype was obtained from a man aged 60 to 69 with urothelial cancer. This chain uses TRBV19 with TRBJ1-6; possibly TRBD1 for D (6 bases). The CDR3 DNA sequence: TGTGCCAGTATTAAGGACAGACTGGGCAATTCACCCCTCCACTTT. Translating gives CASIKDRLGNSPLHF.